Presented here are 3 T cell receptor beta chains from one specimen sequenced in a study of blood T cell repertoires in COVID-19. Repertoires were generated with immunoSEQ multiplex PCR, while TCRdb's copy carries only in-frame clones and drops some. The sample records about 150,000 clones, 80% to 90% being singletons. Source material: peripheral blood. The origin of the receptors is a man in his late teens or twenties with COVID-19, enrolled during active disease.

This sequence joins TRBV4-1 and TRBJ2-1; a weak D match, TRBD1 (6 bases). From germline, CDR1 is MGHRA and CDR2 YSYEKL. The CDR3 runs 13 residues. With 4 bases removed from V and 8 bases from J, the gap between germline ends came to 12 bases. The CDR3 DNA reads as TGCGCCAGCAGCCTCCAACAGGGCTATGAGCAGTTCTTC. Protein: CASSLQQGYEQFF.

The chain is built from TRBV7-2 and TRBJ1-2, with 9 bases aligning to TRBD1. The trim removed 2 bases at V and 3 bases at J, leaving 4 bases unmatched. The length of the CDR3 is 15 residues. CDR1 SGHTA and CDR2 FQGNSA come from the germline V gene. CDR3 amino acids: CASSLTGGVDYGYTF. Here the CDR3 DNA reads TGTGCCAGCAGCTTAACAGGGGGCGTAGACTATGGCTACACCTTC. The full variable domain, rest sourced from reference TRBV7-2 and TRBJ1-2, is GAGVSQSPSNKVTEKGKDVELRCDPISGHTALYWYRQSLGQGLEFLIYFQGNSAPDKSGLPSDRFSAERTGGSVSTLTIQRTQQEDSAVYLCASSLTGGVDYGYTFGSGTRLTVV.

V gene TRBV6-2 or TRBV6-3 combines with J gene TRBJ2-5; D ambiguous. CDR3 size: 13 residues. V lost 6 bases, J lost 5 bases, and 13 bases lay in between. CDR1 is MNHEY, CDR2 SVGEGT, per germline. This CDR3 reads CASSLRSWETQYF. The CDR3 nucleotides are TGTGCCAGCAGCCTCCGGAGCTGGGAGACCCAGTACTTC.